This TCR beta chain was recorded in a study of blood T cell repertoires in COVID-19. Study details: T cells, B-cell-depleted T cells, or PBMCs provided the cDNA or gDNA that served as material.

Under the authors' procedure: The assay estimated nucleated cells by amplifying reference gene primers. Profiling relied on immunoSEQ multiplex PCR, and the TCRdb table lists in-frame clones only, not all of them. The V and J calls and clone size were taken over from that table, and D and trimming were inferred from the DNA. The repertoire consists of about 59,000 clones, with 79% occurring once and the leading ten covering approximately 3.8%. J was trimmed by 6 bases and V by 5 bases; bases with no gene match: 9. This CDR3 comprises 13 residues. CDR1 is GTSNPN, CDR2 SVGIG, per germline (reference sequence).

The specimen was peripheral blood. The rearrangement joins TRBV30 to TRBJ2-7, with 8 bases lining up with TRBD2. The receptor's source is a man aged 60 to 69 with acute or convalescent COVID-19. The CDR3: CAWSGTSNSEQYF. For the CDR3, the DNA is TGTGCCTGGTCCGGGACTAGTAACTCCGAGCAGTACTTC.